A single count supports the clone carrying this TCR beta chain. What it recognizes is unknown. Some clones are missing from TCRdb's copy, which holds only in-frame ones; the method was immunoSEQ multiplex PCR. Found here are approximately 40,000 clones, approximately 83% of them singletons; the top ten hold 22%. This record comes from a study of radiotherapy plus CTLA-4 blockade in lung cancer. Broader study findings: Reported findings show early blood T cell clone dynamics, with interferon-beta, best predicted response.

Germline-derived CDR1 and CDR2 are SGHAT and FQNNGV. V lost 5 bases, J lost 3 bases, and 12 bases lay in between. CDR3 length: 14 residues. Ipilimumab-mediated CTLA-4 blockade plus focal radiation was given to patients having chemo-refractory metastatic non-small-cell lung cancer. The sequences come from peripheral blood, collected from a patient treated with radiotherapy plus ipilimumab. This clonotype was sampled from a human donor with non-small cell lung cancer whose response to radiotherapy plus ipilimumab could not be evaluated. V is TRBV11-2 and J is TRBJ2-3, with a tentative D call TRBD1 (6 bases). Written as DNA, the CDR3 is TGTGCCAGCAGCACCCGACAGGAAACAGATACGCAGTATTTT. Its protein is CASSTRQETDTQYF.